This T cell receptor beta chain is from a study of CD8+ T cells in alopecia areata. This clone was detected once. RNA extraction was followed by reverse transcription into cDNA, which acted as the sequencing template. Data came from immunoSEQ multiplex PCR; TCRdb stores just in-frame clones and leaves some out. The table records about 140,000 clones, about 60% of them present only once. CDR3 length: 16 amino acids. V dropped 5 bases and J dropped 5; count of bases not matched to a gene: 10. Germline-derived CDR1 and CDR2 are MNHEY and SMNVEV (reference sequence). The sequence came from a human donor with alopecia areata. The gene calls are TRBV27 and TRBJ2-7; 12 nucleotides match TRBD1. The specimen was CD4+ T cells sorted from blood, collected at week 0. The CDR3 bases are TGTGCCAGCAGTGAATGGGGGGGGACAGGGGGCGACGAGCAGTACTTC. This codes for CASSEWGGTGGDEQYF.